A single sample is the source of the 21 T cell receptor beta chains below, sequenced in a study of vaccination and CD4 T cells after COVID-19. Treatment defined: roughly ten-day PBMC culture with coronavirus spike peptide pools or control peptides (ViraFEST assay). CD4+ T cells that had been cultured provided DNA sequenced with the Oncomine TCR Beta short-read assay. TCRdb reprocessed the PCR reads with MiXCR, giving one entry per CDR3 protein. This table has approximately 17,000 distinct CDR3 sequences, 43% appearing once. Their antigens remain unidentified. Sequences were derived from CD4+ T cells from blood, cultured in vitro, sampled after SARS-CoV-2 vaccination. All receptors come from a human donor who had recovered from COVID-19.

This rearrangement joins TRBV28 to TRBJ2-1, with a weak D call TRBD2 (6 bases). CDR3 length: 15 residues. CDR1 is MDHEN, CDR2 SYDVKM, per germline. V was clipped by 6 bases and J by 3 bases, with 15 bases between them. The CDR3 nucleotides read TGTGCCAGCAGGAATCGGGTAGCGGTCTACAATGAGCAGTTCTTC. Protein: CASRNRVAVYNEQFF.

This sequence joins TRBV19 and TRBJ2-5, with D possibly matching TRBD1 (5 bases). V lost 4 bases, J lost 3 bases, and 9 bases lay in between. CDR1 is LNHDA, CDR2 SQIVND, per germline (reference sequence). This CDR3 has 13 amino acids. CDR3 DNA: TGTGCCAGTAGTAGTGACAGCGAAGAGACCCAGTACTTC. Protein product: CASSSDSEETQYF. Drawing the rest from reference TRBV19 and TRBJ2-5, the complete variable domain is DGGITQSPKYLFRKEGQNVTLSCEQNLNHDAMYWYRQDPGQGLRLIYYSQIVNDFQKGDIAEGYSVSREKKESFPLTVTSAQKNPTAFYLCASSSDSEETQYFGPGTRLLVL.

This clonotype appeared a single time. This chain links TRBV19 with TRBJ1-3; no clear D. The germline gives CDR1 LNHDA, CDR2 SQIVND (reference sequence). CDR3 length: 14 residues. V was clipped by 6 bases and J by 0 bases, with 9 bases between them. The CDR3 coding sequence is TGTGCCAGTAGCAGAGGAGACTCTGGAAACACCATATATTTT. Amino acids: CASSRGDSGNTIYF.

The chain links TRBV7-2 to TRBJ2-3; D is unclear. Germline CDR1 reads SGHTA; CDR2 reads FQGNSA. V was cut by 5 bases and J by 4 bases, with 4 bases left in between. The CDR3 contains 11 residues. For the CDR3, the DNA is TGTGCCAGCAGCCGAGCAGATACGCAGTATTTT. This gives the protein CASSRADTQYF.

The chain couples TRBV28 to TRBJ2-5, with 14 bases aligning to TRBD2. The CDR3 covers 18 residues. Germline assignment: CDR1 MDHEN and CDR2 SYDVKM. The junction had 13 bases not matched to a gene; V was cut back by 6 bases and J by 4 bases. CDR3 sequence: CASSSPRLAGGGGETQYF. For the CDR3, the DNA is TGTGCCAGCAGCAGCCCCCGACTAGCGGGAGGGGGAGGAGAGACCCAGTACTTC.

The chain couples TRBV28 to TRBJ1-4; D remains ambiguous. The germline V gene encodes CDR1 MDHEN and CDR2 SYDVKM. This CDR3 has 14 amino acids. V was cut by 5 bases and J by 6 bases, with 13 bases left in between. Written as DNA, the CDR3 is TGTGCCAGCAGTGATGGAGGGTCGGATGAAAAACTGTTTTTT. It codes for CASSDGGSDEKLFF. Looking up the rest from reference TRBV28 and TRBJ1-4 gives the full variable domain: DVKVTQSSRYLVKRTGEKVFLECVQDMDHENMFWYRQDPGLGLRLIYFSYDVKMKEKGDIPEGYSVSREKKERFSLILESASTNQTSMYLCASSDGGSDEKLFFGSGTQLSVL.

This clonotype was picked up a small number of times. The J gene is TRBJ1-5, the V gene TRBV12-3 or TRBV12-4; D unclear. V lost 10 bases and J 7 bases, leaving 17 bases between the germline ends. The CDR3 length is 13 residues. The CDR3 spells CATARRQAQPQHF. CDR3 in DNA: TGTGCCACAGCTAGGAGACAAGCGCAGCCCCAGCATTTT.

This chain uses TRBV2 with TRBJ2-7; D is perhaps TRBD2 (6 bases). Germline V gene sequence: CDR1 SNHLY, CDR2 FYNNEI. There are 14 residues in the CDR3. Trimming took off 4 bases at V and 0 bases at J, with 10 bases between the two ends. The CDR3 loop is CASSARRASYEQYF. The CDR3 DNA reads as TGTGCCAGCAGTGCCCGGAGGGCCTCCTACGAGCAGTACTTC.

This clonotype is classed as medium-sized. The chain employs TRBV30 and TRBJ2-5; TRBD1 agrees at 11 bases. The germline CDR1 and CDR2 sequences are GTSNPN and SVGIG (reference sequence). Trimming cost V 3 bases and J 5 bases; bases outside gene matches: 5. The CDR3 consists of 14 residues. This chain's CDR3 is CAWRDRGRGETQYF. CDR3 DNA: TGTGCCTGGAGGGACAGGGGGCGAGGGGAGACCCAGTACTTC.

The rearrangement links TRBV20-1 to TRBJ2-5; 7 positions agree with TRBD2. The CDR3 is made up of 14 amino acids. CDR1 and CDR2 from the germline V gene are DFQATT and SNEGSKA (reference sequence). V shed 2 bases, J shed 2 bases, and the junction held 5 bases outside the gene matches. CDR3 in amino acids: CSARRLAVQETQYF. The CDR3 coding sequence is TGCAGTGCTAGACGGCTAGCGGTTCAAGAGACCCAGTACTTC.

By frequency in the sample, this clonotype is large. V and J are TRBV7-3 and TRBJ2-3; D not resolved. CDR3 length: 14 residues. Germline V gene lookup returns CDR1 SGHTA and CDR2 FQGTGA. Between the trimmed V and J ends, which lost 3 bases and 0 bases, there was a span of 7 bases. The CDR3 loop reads CASSFLRSTDTQYF. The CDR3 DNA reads TGTGCCAGCAGCTTCCTAAGAAGCACAGATACGCAGTATTTT.

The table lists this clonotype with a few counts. The CDR3 DNA reads as TGTGCCAGCACCCCCAGTACCTATAATTCACCCCTCCACTTT. Its protein is CASTPSTYNSPLHF. V and J are TRBV6-1 and TRBJ1-6, with unresolved D. V was shortened by 7 bases and J by 2 bases, with 9 bases between the two germline ends. Per the germline V gene, CDR1 is MNHNS and CDR2 is SASEGT. The CDR3 length is 14 residues.

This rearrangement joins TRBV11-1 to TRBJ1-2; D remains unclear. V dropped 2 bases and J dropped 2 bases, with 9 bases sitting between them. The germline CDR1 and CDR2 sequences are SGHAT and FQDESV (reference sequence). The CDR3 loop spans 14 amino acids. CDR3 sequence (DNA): TGTGCCAGCAGCTTACTAAACGGCAACTATGGCTACACCTTC. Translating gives CASSLLNGNYGYTF. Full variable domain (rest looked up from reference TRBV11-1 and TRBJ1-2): EAEVAQSPRYKITEKSQAVAFWCDPISGHATLYWYRQILGQGPELLVQFQDESVVDDSQLPKDRFSAERLKGVDSTLKIQPAELGDSAMYLCASSLLNGNYGYTFGSGTRLTVV.

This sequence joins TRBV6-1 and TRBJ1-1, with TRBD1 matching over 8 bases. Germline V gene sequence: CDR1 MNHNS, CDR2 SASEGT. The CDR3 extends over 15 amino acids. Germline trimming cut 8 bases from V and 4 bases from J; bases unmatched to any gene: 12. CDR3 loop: CASSSTGTGGTEAFF. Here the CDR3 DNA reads TGTGCCAGCTCCTCTACCGGGACAGGAGGCACTGAAGCTTTCTTT.

CDR3 protein: CASSYSRTNTEAFF. CDR3 coding DNA: TGTGCCAGCAGTTACTCGCGGACCAACACTGAAGCTTTCTTT. The J gene is TRBJ1-1, the V gene TRBV6-2 or TRBV6-3; D not resolved. With 0 bases removed from V and 2 bases from J, the gap between germline ends came to 7 bases. This CDR3 is 14 amino acids long. The germline V gene has CDR1 MNHEY and CDR2 SVGEGT.

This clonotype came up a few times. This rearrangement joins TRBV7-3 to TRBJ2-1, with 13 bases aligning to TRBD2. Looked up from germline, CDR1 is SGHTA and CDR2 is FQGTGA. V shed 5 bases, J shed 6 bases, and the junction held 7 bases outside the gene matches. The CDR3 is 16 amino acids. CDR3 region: CASSLRTSGRLNEQFF. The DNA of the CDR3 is TGTGCCAGCAGCCTCAGGACTAGCGGGAGACTCAATGAGCAGTTCTTC.

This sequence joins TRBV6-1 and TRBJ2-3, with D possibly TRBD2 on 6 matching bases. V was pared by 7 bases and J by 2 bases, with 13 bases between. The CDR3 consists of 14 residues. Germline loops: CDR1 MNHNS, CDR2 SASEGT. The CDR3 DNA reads TGTGCCAGCAAACAAAGCGGGCTCACAGATACGCAGTATTTT. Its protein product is CASKQSGLTDTQYF.

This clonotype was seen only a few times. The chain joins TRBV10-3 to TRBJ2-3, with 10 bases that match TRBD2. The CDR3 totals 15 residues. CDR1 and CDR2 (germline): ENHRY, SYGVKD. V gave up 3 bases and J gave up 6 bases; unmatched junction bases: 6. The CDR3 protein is CAISDVASGSDTQYF. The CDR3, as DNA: TGTGCCATCAGTGATGTCGCTAGCGGGAGTGATACGCAGTATTTT.

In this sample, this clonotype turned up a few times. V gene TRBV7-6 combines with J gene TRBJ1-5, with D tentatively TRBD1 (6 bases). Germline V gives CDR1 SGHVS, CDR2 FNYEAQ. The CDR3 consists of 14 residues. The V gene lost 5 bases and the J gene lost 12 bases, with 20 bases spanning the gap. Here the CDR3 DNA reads TGTGCCAGCAGCCCAGGTGGGGGGCAGACCCTCCAGCATTTT. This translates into CASSPGGGQTLQHF. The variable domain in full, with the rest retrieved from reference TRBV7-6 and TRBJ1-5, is GAGVSQSPRYKVTKRGQDVALRCDPISGHVSLYWYRQALGQGPEFLTYFNYEAQQDKSGLPNDRFSAERPEGSISTLTIQRTEQRDSAMYRCASSPGGGQTLQHFGDGTRLSIL.

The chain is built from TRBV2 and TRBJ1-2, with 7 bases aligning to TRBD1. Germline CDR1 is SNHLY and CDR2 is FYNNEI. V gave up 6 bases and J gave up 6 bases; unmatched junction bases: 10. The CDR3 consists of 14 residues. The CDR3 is CASSWGQYGDGYTF. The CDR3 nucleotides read TGTGCCAGCAGCTGGGGACAGTACGGGGATGGCTACACCTTC.

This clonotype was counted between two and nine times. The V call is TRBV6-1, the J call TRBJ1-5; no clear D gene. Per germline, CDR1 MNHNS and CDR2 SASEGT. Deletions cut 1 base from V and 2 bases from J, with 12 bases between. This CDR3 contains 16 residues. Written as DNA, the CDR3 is TGTGCCAGCAGTGAAGAAGCCGGACGGGGCAATCAGCCCCAGCATTTT. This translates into CASSEEAGRGNQPQHF.